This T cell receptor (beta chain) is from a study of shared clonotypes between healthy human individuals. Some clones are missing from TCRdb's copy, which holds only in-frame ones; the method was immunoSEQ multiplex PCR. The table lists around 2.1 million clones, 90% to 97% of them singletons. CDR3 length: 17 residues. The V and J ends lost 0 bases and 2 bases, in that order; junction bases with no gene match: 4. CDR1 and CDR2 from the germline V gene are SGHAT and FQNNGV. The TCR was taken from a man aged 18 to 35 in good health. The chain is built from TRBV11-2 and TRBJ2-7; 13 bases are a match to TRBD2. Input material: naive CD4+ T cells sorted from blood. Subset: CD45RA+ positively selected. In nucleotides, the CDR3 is TGTGCCAGCAGCTTAGAAGGGACTAGCGGGGTTGCCTACGAGCAGTACTTC. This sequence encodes CASSLEGTSGVAYEQYF.